Given below is one T cell receptor beta chain in context. The clone's antigen remains unknown. No much larger clonotype is one base removed from it; base qualities were not supplied. The sample belongs to a study of vaccination and CD4 T cells after COVID-19 (dated 2022 in TCRdb). Looking at the study overall: SARS-CoV-2 positivity had been established in the convalescent patients by nasal swab PCR, and mild disease was recorded in several of these patients and severe disease in one. Post-vaccine blood samples were taken a median of around 77 days after the second vaccine dose, with a range of 14 to 241 days. Participants received two doses of either the Pfizer-BioNTech BNT162b2 vaccine (n=8) or the Moderna mRNA-1273 vaccine (n=2). In control cultures, a CEFX viral epitope pool was used as positive control, an HIV-1 Nef peptide pool was used as negative control, or no peptide was added. In under twelve COVID-19 convalescent patients and a handful of infection-naive healthy vaccine recipients, researchers compared the spike-specific CD4+ TCR repertoire from before mRNA vaccination with the repertoire from after. Overlapping spike peptide pools from SARS-CoV-2 and from the common cold coronaviruses HCoV-NL63, HCoV-OC43 and HCoV-229E were used as culture stimuli. The convalescent cohort comprised six males and four females, including two Hispanic individuals, seven Caucasians, two Asians and one multiracial person. Post-COVID blood samples from convalescent patients were collected a median of roughly 100 days after diagnosis, with a range of roughly 30 to 161 days. General findings and caveats noted by the study authors: Only a relatively small number of convalescent patients were included in the study, and early timepoints following natural infection were not analyzed. Of the vaccine-specific clones found in convalescent patients, nearly all (304 of 307) were mono-reactive for SARS-CoV-2 spike instead of being cross-reactive with common cold coronaviruses. Among the post-vaccine SARS-CoV-2-reactive clones in convalescent patients, a median roughly 85% showed up only after vaccination, which suggests vaccine-specific priming. An increase in the median number of SARS-CoV-2-reactive clonotypes from 21 after infection to some 38 after vaccination was observed, but the change was not found to be significant.

Library generation was performed with PCR. DNA from cultured CD4+ T cells underwent TCR sequencing with the Oncomine TCR Beta short-read assay at the Johns Hopkins FTIC core. Genomic DNA was extracted from the cultured CD4+ T cells with the QIAamp micro DNA kit. Oncomine TCR Beta libraries made from cultured CD4+ T cells were pooled using unique dual indexes and sequenced on an Illumina iSeq 100. The authors' pipeline ran thus. Non-productive sequences were filtered out, and CDR3s that did not start with C, did not end with F or W, or were shorter than 7 amino acids were discarded. Antigen-specific clonotypes were identified with the MANAFEST web application by comparing peptide-stimulated wells with reference and other culture wells. Positive clones required FDR below 0.05, an odds ratio above 5, and productive frequency above 0.1% in at least two of three replicate wells. A clonotype counted as cross-reactive if it showed significant expansion both in the SARS-CoV-2 spike wells and in at least one common cold coronavirus spike condition. Levenshtein distances (stringdist) and unrooted phylogenetic trees (ape) in R version 3.6.1 were used to assess CDR3 homology. TCRdb handled the public reads itself, with Q25 trimming in fastp and clone calling in MiXCR, and kept productive beta chains. Rows are unified per CDR3 protein, each entry keeping the most common DNA and genes. These V and J calls originate from TCRdb's pipeline instead of the authors' own analysis. The sample includes more than 15,000 distinct CDR3 sequences, with 44% observed a single time. The ten largest clones take up 3.7% of the sample.

The treatment or condition label of this sample denotes: 10-day PBMC culture with coronavirus spike peptide pools or control peptides (ViraFEST assay). The ViraFEST assay was used in the study, in which antigen-specific T cells were expanded with peptide pools and expanded clonotypes were subsequently identified by TCR sequencing. The positive SARS-CoV-2 PCR tests of the convalescent patients were dated from March to December 2020, before the Alpha, Beta and Delta variants emerged in the United States. Roughly 2.1 million PBMCs per well were cultured in IMDM with about 5% human AB serum and about 9.2 IU/ml IL-2, plus 10 ug/ml peptide pools. Half of the culture medium was replaced with fresh IL-2-containing medium on days 3 and 7. After 10 to 11 days of culture, CD4+ T cells were isolated by negative selection using the EasySep CD4+ T cell isolation kit. Ficoll-Paque Plus gradient centrifugation was used to isolate PBMCs from whole blood, and the isolated PBMCs were then either used fresh or cryopreserved at -140C. Each culture condition was generally run in triplicate wells.

From a lookup of the germline V gene, CDR1 and CDR2 are MNHNS and SASEGT. From V the trimming removes 7 bases and from J it removes 5 bases, while the gene matches leave 7 bases of the junction unaccounted for. Taken from cysteine to phenylalanine, the CDR3 has 15 residues. Of all the DNA, just the CDR3 is kept, 45 bases in frame from base 1. Sequenced material: CD4+ T cells from blood, cultured in vitro. This TCR derives from a human donor who had recovered from COVID-19. The chain is made from TRBV6-1 and TRBJ2-1; 11 nucleotides in the junction match TRBD2. The CDR3 protein sequence reads: CASTDGLAGNNEQFF. The base sequence is TGTGCCAGCACCGACGGACTAGCGGGTAACAATGAGCAGTTCTTC.